This T cell receptor (beta chain) was captured by sequencing in a study of regulatory T cells in long-lasting Graves disease. Trimming left V 7 bases short and J 3 bases short, with 9 bases between. Germline loops: CDR1 SNHLY, CDR2 FYNNEI. This CDR3 is 12 amino acids long. Assembly of TCR beta libraries relied on iRepertoire HTBI primers together with Arm-PCR of CDR3 regions. TCRdb redid the calling of the multiplex PCR reads with MiXCR, one entry per CDR3 protein. The sample has approximately 350,000 distinct CDR3 sequences, under 20% seen once. Time point defined: newly diagnosed GD, antithyroid drugs for less than 3 months. The authors made the TCR library using RNA they extracted from PBMCs. This clonotype occurred many times. Its target is not known. Study observations and caveats: Patients with persistent disease showed a bias toward TRBV28, TRBJ1-2 and TRBJ2-5.

The same sample was also used in a study of T cells in Graves' hyperthyroidism and ophthalmopathy. That source reports: When ophthalmopathy did not progress within 18 months, Graves' hyperthyroidism was considered stable. Those with hyperthyroidism were 18 to 65 years old, newly diagnosed, and ill for under 2 months.

This rearrangement joins TRBV2 to TRBJ2-5, with a weak D call TRBD1 (5 bases). This TCR was sampled from a woman younger than 30 with Graves disease. The material sequenced was peripheral blood mononuclear cells (PBMCs), taken at new diagnosis, from a patient treated with antithyroid drugs. CDR3 residues: CASTPREETQYF. CDR3 nucleotides: TGTGCCAGCACTCCCAGGGAAGAGACCCAGTACTTC.